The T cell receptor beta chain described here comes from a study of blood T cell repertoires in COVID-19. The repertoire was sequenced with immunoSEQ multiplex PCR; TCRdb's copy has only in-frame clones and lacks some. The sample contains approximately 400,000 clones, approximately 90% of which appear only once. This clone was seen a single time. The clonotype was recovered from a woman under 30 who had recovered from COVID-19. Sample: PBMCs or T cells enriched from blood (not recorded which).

Here the CDR3 DNA reads TGTGCCAGCAGCTCCGGAGGGGACAGGGGATCACCCCTCCACTTT. It encodes CASSSGGDRGSPLHF. The rearrangement joins TRBV9 to TRBJ1-6, with 10 bases lining up with TRBD1. The trim removed 4 bases at V and 10 bases at J, leaving 8 bases unmatched. The germline V gene encodes CDR1 SGDLS and CDR2 YYNGEE. This CDR3 spans 15 amino acids.